This T cell receptor beta chain was captured in a study of blood T cells in healthy people across ages (dated by TCRdb to 2015 to 2017). A note on the overall study: Template switching captured roughly one uniquely barcoded TCR beta cDNA molecule per two T cells in model experiments. The study measured age-related changes in TCR beta repertoire diversity using deep sequencing normalized with unique cDNA molecular identifiers. The donors were split into four age groups: young (average 16 years), middle-aged (about 40), aged (62) and long-lived (approximately 89). To avoid experimental bias, donors of different ages were distributed randomly across sequencing lanes. Two additional independent replicas of 1 million unique cDNA reads from the same blood draw were analyzed for two donors (one aged 18 to 30 and one aged 80 or older).

General study outcomes and caveats: Estimates of total diversity from one million sequenced T cells were regarded as lower bounds and underestimates. Conclusive comparison of naive and antigen-experienced compartments was prevented by the profiling of bulk unsorted PBMCs. A strong correlation was found between observed TCR beta diversity and the percentage of naive T cells measured by flow cytometry. Because donor CMV infection status was unknown, age-related changes in expanded clonotypes were potentially confounded. Compared with the aged group, more naive CD4+ T cells, fewer expanded clones and increased TCR diversity were shown by the long-lived group, suggesting age selection. As age increased, observed TCR beta diversity per million T cells dropped in a roughly linear way, and a significant reduction was already evident by age 40.

The CDR3 numbers 18 residues from cysteine through phenylalanine. The kept DNA is CDR3 alone, 54 bases in frame from the first base. Looking up the germline V gene yields CDR1 MNHEY and CDR2 SVGAGI. The germline V end is reduced by 2 bases and the J end by 1 base; junction bases left unmatched: 11. The 39 donors, aged about 6 to 95 years, were systemically healthy Caucasian individuals from Russia. Each donor gave 8 to 10 milliliters of peripheral blood, collected into EDTA-treated Vacutainer tubes. PBMCs were isolated by Ficoll-Paque density-gradient centrifugation, with at least 7 million obtained per sample. Total RNA was extracted from PBMCs with Trizol reagent, with at least 6 micrograms obtained per sample. Naive CD45RAhigh/CD27high T cell percentages were measured by flow cytometry on a PBMC aliquot from every donor. This clonotype was seen only a few times. The target of this receptor is not known. Base qualities are not recorded, but no much larger clone differs from it by a single base.

The library was obtained by 5' RACE. A second about 7 to 12 cycle PCR used a sample-barcoded 5' primer and a J-beta primer mix. Each TCR beta cDNA molecule received a unique molecular identifier from a template-switch 5' adaptor carrying 12 random nucleotides. Each sample yielded at least 3 million CDR3-containing paired-end reads. The Mint cDNA synthesis kit, primed by a TRBC-specific oligonucleotide, was used to synthesize first-strand cDNA from all RNA. Following uracil-DNA glycosylase treatment, all cDNA underwent a first 18-cycle PCR with the universal primers M1SS and BC2_uni_R. The source study handled its data this way. Normalization of each sample was performed by random selection of 1 million high-quality reads, each carrying a distinct molecular identifier. Reads sharing molecular identifiers were discarded rather than binned into consensus sequences. MiTCR, set to a Q25 quality threshold and the strictest error-elimination algorithm, was used for CDR3 identification, clonotype clustering and error correction. A nonparametric unseen species model with Euler transformation was used to estimate a lower bound on total TCR beta diversity. TCRdb itself trimmed the public reads at Q25 with fastp, ran MiXCR and retained productive beta chains. Identical CDR3 protein sequences are pooled into one entry, listed with their most common genes and DNA. The V and J calls and clone size come from TCRdb's table, not from the authors' own analysis. This sample gives 1.8 million or so distinct CDR3 sequences in total; roughly two fifths of them show up just once. Jointly, the top ten make up roughly 23% of the sample.

Sequencing was carried out using blood. The sequence was collected from a human donor in good health. The chain links TRBV6-5 with TRBJ2-3, with TRBD1 matching 8 junction bases. The sequenced DNA is TGTGCCAGCAGTTACCCGTCGTTTCAGGGGGCTGGCACAGATACGCAGTATTTT. This sequence encodes CASSYPSFQGAGTDTQYF.